The T cell receptor (beta chain) described here comes from a study of T cell clones after liver transplantation. Study-wide background: Liver transplant recipients had immunosuppression withdrawal attempted within 2 years. TCRbeta sequencing after a pre-transplant mixed lymphocyte reaction identified graft-donor-reactive clones, later tracked in post-transplant blood.

Regarding the study as a whole: Circulating graft-donor-reactive CD4 TCRbeta sequences fell significantly post-transplant in most of the 8 subjects.

Libraries were prepared by immunoSEQ multiplex PCR; TCRdb keeps only in-frame clonotypes and omits some of them. The sample contains more than 95,000 clones, roughly 80% of which appear only once. In its sample, this clone was seen a few times. Its antigen is not known. Germline V gene lookup returns CDR1 MNHEY and CDR2 SMNVEV (reference sequence). The CDR3 is made up of 16 amino acids. Trimming removed 5 bases from V and 5 bases from J; junction bases left unmatched: 9. This TCR derives from a human donor who received a liver transplant. V is TRBV27 and J is TRBJ2-2, with TRBD2 matching over 9 bases. Sample: CD4+ T cells from blood, taken before liver transplant. The CDR3 coding sequence is TGTGCCAGCAGTCCGTCTCTAGCGGGGAGGACCGGGGAGCTGTTTTTT. Translated, it gives CASSPSLAGRTGELFF.